The 9 T cell receptor beta chains in this list originate from one sample, sequenced in a study of beta chain features in type 1 diabetes. Isolated RNA was reverse transcribed in full, so expressed TCRB transcripts were sequenced. Assay used: immunoSEQ multiplex PCR; TCRdb lists only in-frame clones, some missing. The repertoire has some 240,000 clones, approximately 10% of them found once; the top ten carry less than 1.5%. Sequenced input: central memory CD4+ T cells from blood. Receptors were obtained from a man aged 18 to 29 in good health.

This clone was counted a few times. Germline and junction disagree at one end, which may indicate a read error. CDR3 DNA: TGCGCCAGCACCTTGACCGGGACAACTAATGAAAAACTGTTTTTT. Its protein is CASTLTGTTNEKLFF. This sequence joins TRBV5-1 and TRBJ1-4, with D unresolved. Germline lookup yields CDR1 SGHRS and CDR2 YFSETQ. The CDR3 contains 15 residues.

The chain has TRBV6-5 and TRBJ2-3; D unresolved. Trimming shortened V by 4 bases and J by 2 bases, and 13 bases separated the two germline ends. Germline V gene lookup returns CDR1 MNHEY and CDR2 SVGAGI. The CDR3 extends over 15 amino acids. CDR3 DNA: TGTGCCAGCAGTTCCCCCCGGGCCTTCACAGATACGCAGTATTTT. It encodes CASSSPRAFTDTQYF.

A few counts support this clone. The chain couples TRBV7-8 to TRBJ2-1; D gene uncertain. The CDR3 is 12 amino acids. Looked up from germline, CDR1 is SGHVS and CDR2 is FQNEAQ. V dropped 5 bases and J dropped 2 bases, with 4 bases sitting between them. In DNA, the CDR3 is TGTGCCAGCAGCCGAACCTACAATGAGCAGTTCTTC. It is translated as CASSRTYNEQFF.

This chain uses TRBV6-5 with TRBJ2-5; D might be TRBD1 (5 bases). This CDR3 contains 14 residues. Germline V gene sequence: CDR1 MNHEY, CDR2 SVGAGI. The V end lost 6 bases, the J end lost 1 base, and 12 bases lay between the germline ends. CDR3 protein: CASSSYRRQETQYF. CDR3 nucleotides: TGTGCCAGCAGCTCCTACAGGCGCCAAGAGACCCAGTACTTC.

The chain is built from TRBV10-3 and TRBJ2-2; D assignment may be TRBD1 or TRBD2 (5 bases each). V was shortened by 3 bases and J by 1 base, with 9 bases between the two germline ends. The CDR3 sequence is 15 residues long. The germline gives CDR1 ENHRY, CDR2 SYGVKD. The CDR3 bases are TGTGCCATCAGTGAACGGGGCGGGAACACCGGGGAGCTGTTTTTT. Its translation is CAISERGGNTGELFF.

The rearrangement uses TRBV5-1 and TRBJ2-7; D is perhaps TRBD1 (6 bases). Trimming removed 7 bases at V and 3 bases at J, with 20 bases between. Germline V gene sequence: CDR1 SGHRS, CDR2 YFSETQ. This CDR3 is built from 15 residues. The CDR3: CASATDSSEIYEQYF. The CDR3 DNA follows: TGCGCCAGCGCGACGGACAGCTCGGAGATCTACGAGCAGTACTTC.

This clone was recorded a few times. The V call is TRBV29-1, the J call TRBJ2-5; possible D gene TRBD1, 5 bases. The V gene lost 7 bases and the J gene lost 1 base, with 10 bases spanning the gap. The CDR3 consists of 12 residues. Germline-derived CDR1 and CDR2 are SQVTM and ANQGSEA. DNA for the CDR3: TGCAGCGGGGGCGGTCCCCAAGAGACCCAGTACTTC. This codes for CSGGGPQETQYF.

The chain recombines TRBV19 with TRBJ2-1, with 13 bases fitting TRBD2. The CDR3 loop spans 18 amino acids. Trimming removed 7 bases from V and 1 base from J; junction bases left unmatched: 10. CDR1 LNHDA and CDR2 SQIVND come from the germline V gene (reference sequence). CDR3 nucleotides: TGTGCCAGTATCCCTGTCGGGACTAGCGGGGCTTCCTACAATGAGCAGTTCTTC. It encodes CASIPVGTSGASYNEQFF.

This clone was recorded a few times. The chain recombines TRBV4-3 with TRBJ2-3, with D unresolved. The CDR3 is made up of 15 amino acids. The V end was cut by 1 base, the J end by 1 base, with 9 bases between. Germline loops: CDR1 LGHNA, CDR2 YSLEER. CDR3: CASSQAWVGTDTQYF. CDR3 bases: TGCGCCAGCAGCCAAGCTTGGGTCGGCACAGATACGCAGTATTTT.